The 16 T cell receptor beta chains below were found in one sample sequenced in a study of cytomegalovirus exposure and HLA in healthy donors. Amplification used 60 Vbeta primers and 13 Jbeta primers. Profiling relied on immunoSEQ multiplex PCR, and the TCRdb table lists in-frame clones only, not all of them. The table has some 140,000 clones, around 67% seen once; the top ten hold 3.5% to 5%. Sequencing used PBMCs. These receptors were taken from a young man in good health and CMV-seropositive.

The sample holds a few counts of this clone. V gene TRBV6-5 combines with J gene TRBJ1-1; D is perhaps TRBD1 (5 bases). V was cut by 2 bases and J by 5 bases, with 9 bases left in between. The CDR3 has 13 amino acids. Germline V lookup: CDR1 MNHEY, CDR2 SVGAGI. CDR3 nucleotides: TGTGCCAGCAGTTACGAAGGGGCTACTGAAGCTTTCTTT. Amino acid sequence: CASSYEGATEAFF.

V and J are TRBV5-1 and TRBJ2-7; TRBD2 agrees at 9 bases. The germline gives CDR1 SGHRS, CDR2 YFSETQ. The CDR3 runs to 17 residues. V shed 0 bases, J shed 7 bases, and the junction held 14 bases outside the gene matches. The CDR3 region has the DNA TGCGCCAGCAGCTTGGGGGTGTTAGCGGGAGTAGGAGGGGAGCAGTACTTC. Residues: CASSLGVLAGVGGEQYF.

V gene TRBV27 combines with J gene TRBJ1-5; no reliable D call. This CDR3 has 12 residues. The ends were cut back, 4 bases at V and 4 bases at J, with 5 bases in the middle. The V gene's germline CDR1 is MNHEY and CDR2 SMNVEV (reference sequence). The DNA for the CDR3 is TGTGCCAGCAGTTCCTTAAATCAGCCCCAGCATTTT. This codes for CASSSLNQPQHF.

The gene calls are TRBV4-1 and TRBJ2-1; D is perhaps TRBD2 (5 bases). V was cut by 0 bases and J by 9 bases, with 27 bases left in between. The CDR3 has 19 amino acids. Per the germline V gene, CDR1 is MGHRA and CDR2 is YSYEKL. The CDR3 nucleotides are TGCGCCAGCAGCCAAGAGGGCCCCAGCCGCGGGCCCCTAGGAGGTGAGCAGTTCTTC. The encoded protein is CASSQEGPSRGPLGGEQFF.

The chain carries TRBV5-5 and TRBJ1-1; 7 bases are shared with TRBD1. The trim removed 4 bases at V and 1 base at J, leaving 7 bases unmatched. Germline values: CDR1 SGHKS, CDR2 YYEKEE (reference sequence). This CDR3 comprises 15 residues. This CDR3 reads CASSPPGGANTEAFF. CDR3 nucleotide sequence: TGTGCCAGCAGCCCGCCAGGGGGTGCGAACACTGAAGCTTTCTTT. Full variable domain (missing parts from reference TRBV5-5 and TRBJ1-1): DAGVTQSPTHLIKTRGQQVTLRCSPISGHKSVSWYQQVLGQGPQFIFQYYEKEERGRGNFPDRFSARQFPNYSSELNVNALLLGDSALYLCASSPPGGANTEAFFGQGTRLTVV.

The V and J genes are TRBV18 and TRBJ2-5; D is uncertain. Germline-derived CDR1 and CDR2 are KGHSH and LQKENI. Trimming removed 5 bases at V and 1 base at J, with 11 bases between. The CDR3 spans 14 residues. This chain's CDR3 is CASSEQQIQETQYF. As DNA, the CDR3 is TGTGCCAGCTCAGAACAACAGATCCAAGAGACCCAGTACTTC. The full variable domain, completed using reference TRBV18 and TRBJ2-5, is NAGVMQNPRHLVRRRGQEARLRCSPMKGHSHVYWYRQLPEEGLKFMVYLQKENIIDESGMPKERFSAEFPKEGPSILRIQQVVRGDSAAYFCASSEQQIQETQYFGPGTRLLVL.

The chain links TRBV25-1 to TRBJ2-2, with D possibly being TRBD2 (6 bases). This CDR3 comprises 15 residues. The V gene's germline CDR1 is MGHDK and CDR2 SYGVNS. Trimming took 1 base from V and 6 from J, leaving 12 bases between them. The CDR3 is CASSEFGGLAGELFF. The CDR3 coding sequence is TGTGCCAGCAGTGAATTCGGGGGTTTGGCCGGGGAGCTGTTTTTT.

The chain links TRBV5-1 to TRBJ1-4; D call uncertain. V dropped 0 bases and J dropped 8 bases, with 11 bases sitting between them. The CDR3 covers 14 residues. Looked up from germline, CDR1 is SGHRS and CDR2 is YFSETQ. CDR3 DNA: TGCGCCAGCAGCTTGGACAGCTTTTGGGAAAAACTGTTTTTT. The encoded protein is CASSLDSFWEKLFF.

The chain has TRBV29-1 and TRBJ2-5, with D hard to call. V was clipped by 0 bases and J by 5 bases, with 7 bases between them. This CDR3 comprises 12 residues. Germline-derived CDR1 and CDR2 are SQVTM and ANQGSEA. DNA for the CDR3: TGCAGCGTTGAAGATGGAGTGGAGACCCAGTACTTC. The encoded protein is CSVEDGVETQYF.

The rearrangement joins TRBV28 to TRBJ2-7; D is unresolved. The CDR3 has 13 amino acids. V lost 3 bases to trimming and J lost 0 bases, with 6 bases between them. Germline CDR1 is MDHEN and CDR2 is SYDVKM. As DNA, the CDR3 is TGTGCCAGCAGTTTCCCAGTCTCCTACGAGCAGTACTTC. Translated: CASSFPVSYEQYF.

This chain connects TRBV6-1 to TRBJ2-3, with D maybe TRBD2 (6 bases). Trimming left V 8 bases short and J 0 bases short, with 15 bases between. This CDR3 contains 15 residues. In germline, CDR1 is MNHNS, CDR2 SASEGT. This CDR3 reads CASSQMEGSTDTQYF. The CDR3 DNA sequence: TGTGCCAGCTCCCAAATGGAGGGAAGCACAGATACGCAGTATTTT.

The chain couples TRBV7-6 to TRBJ2-5; TRBD2 matches 13 bases. The CDR3 contains 18 residues. The trim removed 4 bases at V and 5 bases at J, leaving 13 bases unmatched. Germline V lookup: CDR1 SGHVS, CDR2 FNYEAQ. The CDR3 spells CASSSTSGGASWTETQYF. CDR3 DNA: TGTGCCAGCAGCTCCACTAGCGGGGGGGCTAGTTGGACGGAGACCCAGTACTTC. Complete variable domain (other parts from reference TRBV7-6 and TRBJ2-5): GAGVSQSPRYKVTKRGQDVALRCDPISGHVSLYWYRQALGQGPEFLTYFNYEAQQDKSGLPNDRFSAERPEGSISTLTIQRTEQRDSAMYRCASSSTSGGASWTETQYFGPGTRLLVL.

The chain joins TRBV5-4 to TRBJ1-3; D is unresolved. CDR1 SGHNT and CDR2 YYREEE come from the germline V gene (reference sequence). This CDR3 has 13 amino acids. Trimming shortened V by 4 bases and J by 4 bases, and 9 bases separated the two germline ends. The CDR3 spells CASSPRTGNTIYF. The CDR3, as DNA: TGTGCCAGCAGCCCCAGAACGGGAAACACCATATATTTT. Full variable domain (missing parts from reference TRBV5-4 and TRBJ1-3): ETGVTQSPTHLIKTRGQQVTLRCSSQSGHNTVSWYQQALGQGPQFIFQYYREEENGRGNFPPRFSGLQFPNYSSELNVNALELDDSALYLCASSPRTGNTIYFGEGSWLTVV.

V usage is TRBV28 and J usage is TRBJ2-7, with 7 bases identical to TRBD2. Germline V gene data show CDR1 as MDHEN and CDR2 as SYDVKM. V was clipped by 6 bases and J by 2 bases; unmatched bases: 4. This CDR3 contains 13 residues. The CDR3 region is CASRGRAAYEQYF. As DNA, the CDR3 is TGTGCCAGCAGAGGGAGGGCCGCCTACGAGCAGTACTTC.

The gene calls are TRBV10-1 and TRBJ1-1; D is perhaps TRBD1 (6 bases). The CDR3 is 14 amino acids. Germline-derived CDR1 and CDR2 are WNHNN and SYGVQD (reference sequence). V lost 6 bases to trimming and J lost 0 bases, with 11 bases between them. The CDR3 sequence: CASSRDIMNTEAFF. In nucleotides, the CDR3 is TGCGCCAGCAGCAGGGACATTATGAACACTGAAGCTTTCTTT.

The chain links TRBV6-1 to TRBJ1-1, with 9 bases matching TRBD1. The CDR3 spans 15 residues. Looked up from germline, CDR1 is MNHNS and CDR2 is SASEGT. Germline trimming cut 1 base from V and 5 bases from J; bases unmatched to any gene: 5. CDR3 sequence reads: CASSEGRDRVTEAFF. The CDR3 region has the DNA TGTGCCAGCAGTGAAGGCCGGGACAGGGTAACTGAAGCTTTCTTT.